The 19 T cell receptor beta chains given below trace back to one sample, sequenced in a study of blood T cell repertoires in COVID-19. Method: immunoSEQ multiplex PCR; TCRdb's copy keeps in-frame clones and lacks some. The sample consists of about 380,000 clones, 70% to 90% of them appearing once. The sequencing input was PBMCs or T cells enriched from blood (not recorded which). The receptors were gathered from a woman in her late teens or twenties who had recovered from COVID-19.

This clone was found once. The J gene is TRBJ1-2, the V gene TRBV19; 9 bases line up with TRBD1. The germline V gene has CDR1 LNHDA and CDR2 SQIVND (reference sequence). With 6 bases clipped from V and 6 bases from J, the junction kept 2 bases outside the gene matches. The CDR3 has 12 residues. DNA for the CDR3: TGTGCCAGTAGGACAGGGGGGGATGGCTACACCTTC. Translating gives CASRTGGDGYTF.

This sequence joins TRBV4-2 and TRBJ1-1, with 7 positions matching TRBD1. The CDR3 runs to 13 residues. V trimming: 6 bases; J trimming: 1 base; junction bases outside the gene matches: 2. Germline CDR1 is LGHNA and CDR2 is YNFKEQ. Here the CDR3 reads CASRGQENTEAFF. The CDR3 DNA reads TGTGCCAGCAGAGGACAGGAGAACACTGAAGCTTTCTTT.

The V and J genes are TRBV2 and TRBJ2-3; TRBD2 agrees at 12 bases. This CDR3 has 16 residues. With V trimmed by 7 bases and J by 2 bases, 7 bases remained unmatched. Per germline, CDR1 SNHLY and CDR2 FYNNEI. As DNA, the CDR3 is TGTGCCAGCATACCCGGGACTAGCGGGTTCACAGATACGCAGTATTTT. Amino acid sequence: CASIPGTSGFTDTQYF.

This chain links TRBV6-1 with TRBJ1-2; possibly TRBD1 for D (5 bases). Germline V gives CDR1 MNHNS, CDR2 SASEGT. Trimming pared 1 base from V and 8 bases from J, leaving 11 bases between. The CDR3 is 13 residues long. The DNA of the CDR3 is TGTGCCAGCAGTGAAGGGTCCTCAGGGGGCTACACCTTC. This sequence encodes CASSEGSSGGYTF.

This clone was seen more than once but under ten times. The chain couples TRBV7-9 to TRBJ1-5, with 7 bases lining up with TRBD1. Trimming removed 5 bases from V and 1 base from J; junction bases left unmatched: 2. The CDR3 has 14 amino acids. From germline, CDR1 is SEHNR and CDR2 FQNEAQ (reference sequence). The CDR3 is CASSPQGSNQPQHF. CDR3 in DNA: TGTGCCAGCAGCCCACAGGGGAGCAATCAGCCCCAGCATTTT.

The chain joins TRBV2 to TRBJ1-2, with D maybe TRBD1 (5 bases). Germline CDR1 SNHLY, CDR2 FYNNEI. The CDR3 has 16 amino acids. The V end was cut by 3 bases, the J end by 4 bases, with 18 bases between. CDR3 residues: CASSDDSTPPIYGYTF. The CDR3 coding sequence is TGTGCCAGCAGTGACGACAGTACTCCTCCAATCTATGGCTACACCTTC.

The chain joins TRBV28 to TRBJ2-7; the match to TRBD1 covers 8 bases. This CDR3 contains 14 residues. The germline gives CDR1 MDHEN, CDR2 SYDVKM. V shed 7 bases, J shed 0 bases, and the junction held 5 bases outside the gene matches. CDR3 amino acids: CASNNQGASYEQYF. CDR3 nucleotide sequence: TGTGCCAGCAATAATCAGGGGGCCTCCTACGAGCAGTACTTC.

V usage is TRBV7-2 and J usage is TRBJ2-1, with 12 bases identical to TRBD2. V lost 4 bases and J lost 9; bases outside the gene matches: 13. The CDR3 runs 17 residues. CDR1 SGHTA and CDR2 FQGNSA come from the germline V gene. The CDR3 reads CASSSFPGTSGRSEQFF. CDR3 coding DNA: TGTGCCAGCAGCTCATTCCCCGGGACTAGCGGGCGGAGTGAGCAGTTCTTC.

The chain employs TRBV12-3 or TRBV12-4 and TRBJ1-2, with D unclear. V shed 10 bases and J shed 8 bases, with 11 bases lying between them. The CDR3 is made up of 10 amino acids. The CDR3 DNA is TGTGCCACCTGGGGAGACGGCTACACCTTC. This codes for CATWGDGYTF.

The genes are TRBV18 and TRBJ2-1, with D unresolved. CDR3 size: 15 residues. V lost 2 bases, J lost 5 bases, and 13 bases lay in between. Germline CDR1 is KGHSH and CDR2 is LQKENI. CDR3 sequence: CASSPTTKDDNEQFF. DNA of the CDR3: TGTGCCAGCTCACCAACTACCAAGGATGACAATGAGCAGTTCTTC. Supplemented by reference TRBV18 and TRBJ2-1, the full variable domain reads NAGVMQNPRHLVRRRGQEARLRCSPMKGHSHVYWYRQLPEEGLKFMVYLQKENIIDESGMPKERFSAEFPKEGPSILRIQQVVRGDSAAYFCASSPTTKDDNEQFFGPGTRLTVL.

This clone was picked up one time. V gene TRBV5-4 combines with J gene TRBJ2-5; TRBD1 is a possible D gene (6 bases). CDR3 length: 14 amino acids. The germline V gene has CDR1 SGHNT and CDR2 YYREEE (reference sequence). The V end lost 4 bases, the J end lost 3 bases, and 13 bases lay between the germline ends. The CDR3 here is CASSQKGGKETQYF. The CDR3 coding sequence is TGTGCCAGCAGCCAAAAAGGGGGAAAAGAGACCCAGTACTTC.

This chain joins TRBV5-1 and TRBJ2-4; 11 nucleotides match TRBD1. CDR3 length equals 16 residues. Germline V gives CDR1 SGHRS, CDR2 YFSETQ. V gave up 5 bases and J gave up 5 bases; unmatched junction bases: 9. CDR3 protein: CASSRGTGGWENIQYF. CDR3 bases: TGCGCCAGCAGTCGAGGGACAGGGGGATGGGAAAACATTCAGTACTTC.

The chain uses TRBV12-3 or TRBV12-4 and TRBJ1-1; maybe TRBD1 (5 bases). This CDR3 contains 11 residues. Between the trimmed V and J ends, which lost 0 bases and 11 bases, there was a span of 7 bases. The CDR3 sequence: CASSLASGAFF. CDR3 DNA: TGTGCCAGCAGTTTAGCCTCAGGGGCTTTCTTT.

This chain joins TRBV5-4 and TRBJ1-1; no definite D call. Trimming shortened V by 3 bases and J by 4 bases, and 7 bases separated the two germline ends. This CDR3 comprises 12 residues. The germline V gene has CDR1 SGHNT and CDR2 YYREEE (reference sequence). As DNA, the CDR3 is TGTGCCAGCAGCTCCACAGCCACTGAAGCTTTCTTT. Its translation: CASSSTATEAFF.

The genes are TRBV5-1 and TRBJ2-3; maybe TRBD1 (6 bases). Per the germline V gene, CDR1 is SGHRS and CDR2 is YFSETQ. This CDR3 is 16 amino acids long. V gave up 2 bases and J gave up 1 base, with 14 bases separating them. The CDR3 protein is CASSFGGSMGTDTQYF. CDR3 bases: TGCGCCAGCAGCTTTGGGGGCTCTATGGGCACAGATACGCAGTATTTT.

The chain couples TRBV30 to TRBJ2-7, with D tentatively TRBD2 (5 bases). The V gene's germline CDR1 is GTSNPN and CDR2 SVGIG (reference sequence). The CDR3 consists of 13 residues. Trimming removed 1 base at V and 3 bases at J, with 10 bases between. The CDR3 coding sequence is TGTGCCTGGAGTGCGAGGGAAATCTACGAGCAGTACTTC. Amino acid sequence: CAWSAREIYEQYF. Full variable domain (outside the CDR3, taken from reference TRBV30 and TRBJ2-7): SQTIHQWPATLVQPVGSPLSLECTVEGTSNPNLYWYRQAAGRGLQLLFYSVGIGQISSEVPQNLSASRPQDRQFILSSKKLLLSDSGFYLCAWSAREIYEQYFGPGTRLTVT.

This clone has more than one count but fewer than ten. The gene calls are TRBV6-4 and TRBJ1-3; D unresolved. Germline values: CDR1 MRHNA, CDR2 SNTAGT. The CDR3 spans 13 residues. V lost 6 bases to trimming and J lost 0 bases, with 6 bases between them. The CDR3 spells CASSRHSGNTIYF. CDR3 nucleotide sequence: TGTGCCAGCAGCCGACACTCTGGAAACACCATATATTTT.

The chain couples TRBV2 to TRBJ2-5; a weak D match, TRBD1 (5 bases). Germline CDR1 reads SNHLY; CDR2 reads FYNNEI. This CDR3 spans 13 amino acids. Trimming removed 5 bases at V and 5 bases at J, with 12 bases between. The CDR3 protein is CASSTGVGETQYF. CDR3 sequence (DNA): TGTGCCAGCAGTACAGGAGTTGGCGAGACCCAGTACTTC.

V gene TRBV5-4 combines with J gene TRBJ1-4; TRBD1 aligns across 10 bases. Unmatched junction bases numbered 2, after V lost 0 bases and J lost 6 bases. From germline, CDR1 is SGHNT and CDR2 YYREEE (reference sequence). This CDR3 is built from 15 residues. The CDR3 sequence is CASSLVGTGDEKLFF. As DNA, the CDR3 is TGTGCCAGCAGCTTGGTGGGGACAGGGGATGAAAAACTGTTTTTT.